Below, 17 T cell receptor beta chains from the same sample are listed, as sequenced in a study of T cells in Graves' hyperthyroidism and ophthalmopathy. The CDR3 regions of TCR beta were amplified from RNA transcripts. TCR CDR3 underwent first-round RT-PCR with the HTBI primer set. TCRdb passed the multiplex PCR reads through MiXCR, listing each CDR3 protein once. The table includes roughly 840,000 distinct CDR3 sequences, around 38% detected once. Sequencing was carried out using blood. The receptors here all came from a man younger than 30 with Graves' hyperthyroidism.

The V and J genes are TRBV5-1 and TRBJ2-7; the match to TRBD1 covers 9 bases. The CDR3 covers 17 residues. The germline V gene has CDR1 SGHRS and CDR2 YFSETQ. Trimming removed 2 bases from V and 0 bases from J; junction bases left unmatched: 9. CDR3 DNA sequence: TGCGCCAGCAGCTTAACAGTACAGGGGGCCTACTCCTACGAGCAGTACTTC. Residues: CASSLTVQGAYSYEQYF.

The sample holds a few counts of this clonotype. This chain connects TRBV2 to TRBJ1-4; TRBD1 aligns across 11 bases. Trimming removed 6 bases from V and 7 bases from J; junction bases left unmatched: 7. Germline V gene sequence: CDR1 SNHLY, CDR2 FYNNEI. The CDR3 is 15 amino acids. CDR3 nucleotides: TGTGCCAGCAGGATACTCGGGACAGGGGGTGAAAAACTGTTTTTT. Translating it yields CASRILGTGGEKLFF.

This clonotype was seen a few times. The chain links TRBV5-1 to TRBJ2-5, with TRBD1 identical over 8 bases. The CDR3 has 15 amino acids. CDR1 is SGHRS, CDR2 YFSETQ, per germline. Losses at the gene ends were 4 bases for V and 1 base for J; bases not matched to a gene: 6. CDR3 residues: CASSRQGSFQETQYF. CDR3 DNA sequence: TGCGCCAGCAGCCGACAGGGGAGCTTCCAAGAGACCCAGTACTTC.

This clonotype was found a few times. One junction end does not reproduce the germline sequence, and a read error may be involved. The gene calls are TRBV7-3 and TRBJ2-7; TRBD1 is a possible D gene (5 bases). Germline CDR1 SGHTA, CDR2 FQGTGA. This CDR3 spans 15 amino acids. The CDR3 nucleotides read TGCGCCAGCAGCCAAGGACAACACCAGAACTACGAGCAGTACTTC. Translated: CASSQGQHQNYEQYF.

This clonotype was seen repeatedly, ten times or more. This chain uses TRBV20-1 with TRBJ2-2; D call uncertain. Germline V gives CDR1 DFQATT, CDR2 SNEGSKA (reference sequence). Trimming took 1 base from V and 4 from J, leaving 7 bases between them. This CDR3 is 13 amino acids long. CDR3 DNA sequence: TGCAGTGCTAGAGCCACAGCCACCGGGGAGCTGTTTTTT. Protein product: CSARATATGELFF.

This clonotype was found many times. V gene TRBV19 combines with J gene TRBJ1-1, with D uncertain. The CDR3 is 13 residues long. The V and J ends lost 7 bases and 4 bases respectively, with 13 bases between them. Germline V CDR1 and CDR2: LNHDA, SQIVND (reference sequence). The DNA of the CDR3 is TGTGCCAGTATTCGGACGGGGAGCACTGAAGCTTTCTTT. This encodes CASIRTGSTEAFF.

This clonotype turned up a few times. The V call is TRBV9, the J call TRBJ1-1, with 7 bases fitting TRBD1. The germline V gene has CDR1 SGDLS and CDR2 YYNGEE. The CDR3 runs 14 residues. V lost 4 bases to trimming and J lost 7 bases; unmatched junction nucleotides: 10. The CDR3 spells CASSPDRIENEAFF. The CDR3 DNA sequence: TGTGCCAGCAGCCCGGACAGGATAGAAAATGAAGCTTTCTTT.

In this sample, this clonotype turned up a few times. A much more abundant neighbour one base away suggests this may be a read error. The V call is TRBV25-1, the J call TRBJ2-7; 10 positions match TRBD1. Germline lookup yields CDR1 MGHDK and CDR2 SYGVNS. After removal of 8 bases from V and 2 bases from J, the junction contained 6 bases not matched to a gene. This CDR3 region has 14 residues. CDR3 bases: TGTGCCAGCGGTGTTGGGACAGGGGCCTACGAGCAGTACTTC. Translation gives CASGVGTGAYEQYF.

This clonotype was seen a single time. V and J are TRBV5-1 and TRBJ1-4; D is ambiguous. V was shortened by 0 bases and J by 0 bases, with 6 bases between the two germline ends. This CDR3 comprises 15 residues. Germline V gives CDR1 SGHRS, CDR2 YFSETQ. The CDR3 region has the DNA TGCGCCAGCAGCTTGGGAATCCCAACTAATGAAAAACTGTTTTTT. Translating gives CASSLGIPTNEKLFF.

This clonotype was found many times. The chain carries TRBV19 and TRBJ2-7; D is tentatively TRBD1 or TRBD2 (5 bases each). CDR1 and CDR2 from the germline V gene are LNHDA and SQIVND (reference sequence). V dropped 5 bases and J dropped 2 bases, with 13 bases sitting between them. CDR3 size: 14 residues. The CDR3 nucleotides read TGTGCCAGTAGTCCGGGACGGCCTCCCTACGAGCAGTACTTC. It encodes CASSPGRPPYEQYF.

V and J are TRBV7-2 and TRBJ1-6; 8 bases match TRBD1. In germline, CDR1 is SGHTA, CDR2 FQGNSA. The CDR3 loop spans 17 amino acids. The V gene end was trimmed by 5 bases and the J gene end by 0 bases; junction bases not matched to a gene: 6. CDR3 residues: CASSKDRVSSYNSPLHF. DNA of the CDR3: TGTGCCAGCAGCAAGGACAGGGTTAGCTCCTATAATTCACCCCTCCACTTT.

This clonotype was detected many times. This chain connects TRBV5-1 to TRBJ1-5; D remains unclear. With 0 bases removed from V and 6 bases from J, the gap between germline ends came to 10 bases. The CDR3 is made up of 14 amino acids. The V gene's germline CDR1 is SGHRS and CDR2 YFSETQ. The CDR3 DNA is TGCGCCAGCAGCTTGGCCTCAGGTGGTCAGCCCCAGCATTTT. Translation: CASSLASGGQPQHF.

As concerns this clonotype: Germline is not matched at one junction end, which may reflect a read error. V and J are TRBV7-9 and TRBJ1-1, with D perhaps TRBD1 (5 bases). This CDR3 spans 15 amino acids. CDR1 SEHNR and CDR2 FQNEAQ come from the germline V gene (reference sequence). In DNA form, the CDR3 reads TGTGCCAGCAGCTCTCCGGACATAACCTGGGGTGAATCTTTCTTT. It encodes CASSSPDITWGESFF.

This clonotype was seen repeatedly, ten times or more. The chain links TRBV2 to TRBJ1-2; the match to TRBD1 covers 12 bases. Germline V gives CDR1 SNHLY, CDR2 FYNNEI. This CDR3 spans 14 amino acids. Trimming at V came to 7 bases and at J to 8 bases, leaving 8 bases not matched to a gene. CDR3 amino acids: CASKSGQGAQGYTF. The CDR3 region has the DNA TGTGCCAGCAAATCGGGACAGGGGGCGCAGGGCTACACCTTC. The full variable domain, completed using reference TRBV2 and TRBJ1-2, is EPEVTQTPSHQVTQMGQEVILRCVPISNHLYFYWYRQILGQKVEFLVSFYNNEISEKSEIFDDQFSVERPDGSNFTLKIRSTKLEDSAMYFCASKSGQGAQGYTFGSGTRLTVV.

Of note for this clonotype: Given a much more abundant clone one base away, this may be a read error. CDR3 sequence (DNA): TGCGCCAGCAGTGAAGGGACTGCGAACACCGGGGGGCTGTTTTTT. This codes for CASSEGTANTGGLFF. The rearrangement links TRBV10-2 to TRBJ2-2, with D perhaps TRBD2 (6 bases). CDR1 and CDR2 from the germline V gene are WSHSY and SAAADI. This CDR3 is built from 15 residues.

This clonotype turned up a few times. This sequence joins TRBV5-4 and TRBJ1-6; D possibly corresponds to TRBD1 (5 bases). The CDR3 contains 15 residues. The ends were cut back, 3 bases at V and 6 bases at J, with 13 bases in the middle. The germline V gene encodes CDR1 SGHNT and CDR2 YYREEE (reference sequence). The CDR3 DNA reads as TGTGCCAGCAGCTGGGGAGACAGAGTTAATTCACCCCTCCACTTT. Its translation: CASSWGDRVNSPLHF.

The rearrangement uses TRBV6-1 and TRBJ1-5; no clear D gene. The ends were cut back, 5 bases at V and 1 base at J, with 21 bases in the middle. This CDR3 spans 18 amino acids. Germline CDR1 reads MNHNS; CDR2 reads SASEGT. CDR3 protein: CASSPSGRTSKSNQPQHF. The CDR3 DNA reads as TGTGCCAGCAGTCCCTCAGGACGGACGTCAAAGAGCAATCAGCCCCAGCATTTT.